Below are 27 T cell receptor beta chains sequenced from a single sample in a study of blood T cell repertoires in COVID-19 (dated by TCRdb to 2020 to 2021). Receptors were amplified or captured by the immunoSEQ multiplex PCR assay. TCRdb limited this immuneACCESS table to in-frame rearrangements with V and J called. A share of clones is missing; checked studies link under half to unresolved V genes, and the rest is unexplained. Within this sample are approximately 300,000 clones, with 75% to 95% of them counted one time only. The ten largest clones take up nearly 7% of the sample. Input material: peripheral blood. These receptors came from a woman aged 25 to 39 with COVID-19, enrolled during active disease.

This chain links TRBV2 with TRBJ1-5; the D is unclear. This CDR3 is built from 14 residues. Trimming took 4 bases from V and 0 from J, leaving 7 bases between them. Germline V lookup: CDR1 SNHLY, CDR2 FYNNEI. The CDR3 loop reads CASSVQVSNQPQHF. The CDR3, as DNA: TGTGCCAGCAGTGTTCAGGTTAGCAATCAGCCCCAGCATTTT.

The rearrangement joins TRBV19 to TRBJ1-4; D unresolved. Germline V gene data show CDR1 as LNHDA and CDR2 as SQIVND (reference sequence). The V end was cut by 5 bases, the J end by 8 bases, with 12 bases between. The CDR3 length is 13 residues. The chain's CDR3 is CASSPPEEEKLFF. CDR3 nucleotides: TGTGCCAGTAGTCCCCCCGAGGAGGAAAAACTGTTTTTT.

The genes are TRBV7-2 and TRBJ2-3, with TRBD2 matching 8 bases. This CDR3 has 15 amino acids. Trimming removed 5 bases from V and 2 bases from J; junction bases left unmatched: 6. CDR1 is SGHTA and CDR2 is FQGNSA in the germline V gene. The CDR3 DNA reads TGTGCCAGCAGCCCCCCGGGAGGGATCACAGATACGCAGTATTTT. This sequence encodes CASSPPGGITDTQYF.

This chain joins TRBV4-3 and TRBJ1-6; D is unresolved. V dropped 1 base and J dropped 10 bases, with 8 bases sitting between them. Germline V lookup: CDR1 LGHNA, CDR2 YSLEER. The CDR3 covers 13 residues. The chain's CDR3 is CASSQVVWSPLHF. CDR3 sequence (DNA): TGCGCCAGCAGCCAAGTAGTCTGGTCACCCCTCCACTTT.

This chain connects TRBV18 to TRBJ1-2; D gene unclear. The CDR3 runs 13 residues. With 6 bases removed from V and 8 bases from J, the gap between germline ends came to 16 bases. The V gene's germline CDR1 is KGHSH and CDR2 LQKENI. The DNA for the CDR3 is TGTGCCAGCTCCCCGGAGGTGTCCTGGGGCTACACCTTC. Residues: CASSPEVSWGYTF.

This chain uses TRBV9 with TRBJ2-7; TRBD2 might be the D (7 bases). Deletions cut 4 bases from V and 5 bases from J, with 19 bases between. The CDR3 is 15 residues long. Germline-derived CDR1 and CDR2 are SGDLS and YYNGEE. The CDR3 loop is CASSPRGRELDEQYF. The CDR3 DNA reads as TGTGCCAGCAGCCCGCGGGGGCGGGAGCTCGACGAGCAGTACTTC.

The V call is TRBV6-6, the J call TRBJ2-7; 10 nucleotides line up with TRBD2. V shed 6 bases and J 7 bases; nucleotides not matched to a gene: 12. CDR1 is MNHNY and CDR2 is SVGAGI in the germline V gene (reference sequence). This CDR3 has 15 residues. The CDR3 here is CASRLAGGPQVEQYF. The DNA of the CDR3 is TGTGCCAGCAGGTTAGCGGGAGGCCCTCAGGTGGAGCAGTACTTC.

V gene TRBV21-1 combines with J gene TRBJ2-2; the table's TRBD1 call for D was not verified on the DNA. TRBV21-1 is described as a pseudogene. The CDR3 covers 13 residues. CDR3 sequence (DNA): TGTGCCAGCAGCAAACAGAACACCGGGGAGCTGTTTTTT. Its protein is CASSKQNTGELFF.

The genes are TRBV19 and TRBJ2-7; 7 nucleotides agree with TRBD1. The CDR3 covers 14 residues. Germline CDR1 LNHDA, CDR2 SQIVND (reference sequence). Losses at the gene ends were 3 bases for V and 0 bases for J; bases not matched to a gene: 2. CDR3 sequence: CASSIAGGSYEQYF. CDR3 nucleotide sequence: TGTGCCAGTAGTATCGCAGGGGGCTCCTACGAGCAGTACTTC. Combining the CDR3 with reference TRBV19 and TRBJ2-7 gives the whole variable domain DGGITQSPKYLFRKEGQNVTLSCEQNLNHDAMYWYRQDPGQGLRLIYYSQIVNDFQKGDIAEGYSVSREKKESFPLTVTSAQKNPTAFYLCASSIAGGSYEQYFGPGTRLTVT.

V gene TRBV23-1 combines with J gene TRBJ2-5; 8 bases are shared with TRBD1. TRBV23-1 is an ORF, and what it does is uncertain. J lost 4 bases, V lost 8 bases, and 3 bases had no gene match. The CDR3 has 12 residues. CDR3 region: CASRTGPETQYF. The CDR3 region has the DNA TGCGCCAGCCGGACAGGGCCAGAGACCCAGTACTTC.

The chain joins TRBV19 to TRBJ2-7, with D tentatively TRBD2 (7 bases). The germline V gene has CDR1 LNHDA and CDR2 SQIVND (reference sequence). This CDR3 is 15 amino acids long. V was shortened by 3 bases and J by 2 bases, with 14 bases between the two germline ends. The CDR3 loop reads CASSIRGAGPYEQYF. In nucleotides, the CDR3 is TGTGCCAGTAGTATCCGGGGGGCTGGCCCCTACGAGCAGTACTTC.

V gene TRBV9 combines with J gene TRBJ2-7, with 10 bases matching TRBD1. Trimming took 4 bases from V and 4 from J; bases not matched to a gene: 8. CDR3 length equals 15 residues. The germline CDR1 and CDR2 sequences are SGDLS and YYNGEE. CDR3 in amino acids: CASSILTGGLYEQYF. CDR3 DNA: TGTGCCAGCAGCATATTGACAGGGGGCCTGTACGAGCAGTACTTC.

The chain carries TRBV27 and TRBJ2-7; 8 positions match TRBD1. CDR3 length equals 15 residues. V was pared by 0 bases and J by 3 bases, with 4 bases of the junction left unmatched. Germline V gene lookup returns CDR1 MNHEY and CDR2 SMNVEV (reference sequence). CDR3 amino acids: CASSLSYRGYYEQYF. For the CDR3, the DNA is TGTGCCAGCAGTTTATCGTACAGGGGGTACTACGAGCAGTACTTC.

This clone turned up a few times. This chain connects TRBV10-3 to TRBJ2-7, with D maybe TRBD2 (6 bases). The CDR3 runs 12 residues. The V end lost 4 bases, the J end lost 3 bases, and 7 bases lay between the germline ends. Per germline, CDR1 ENHRY and CDR2 SYGVKD. The DNA for the CDR3 is TGTGCCATCAGTGGGGACTTCTACGAGCAGTACTTC. Its translation: CAISGDFYEQYF.

The chain links TRBV30 to TRBJ1-1; weak D call: TRBD1 (6 bases). The V and J ends lost 2 bases and 1 base respectively, with 8 bases between them. The CDR3 contains 13 residues. Germline values: CDR1 GTSNPN, CDR2 SVGIG (reference sequence). The CDR3 sequence is CAWSSQGNTEAFF. In DNA form, the CDR3 reads TGTGCCTGGAGTTCACAGGGGAACACTGAAGCTTTCTTT. Based on the CDR3 plus reference TRBV30 and TRBJ1-1, the full variable domain is SQTIHQWPATLVQPVGSPLSLECTVEGTSNPNLYWYRQAAGRGLQLLFYSVGIGQISSEVPQNLSASRPQDRQFILSSKKLLLSDSGFYLCAWSSQGNTEAFFGQGTRLTVV.

CDR3 in amino acids: CASSTDRGNYGYTF. The CDR3 nucleotides read TGTGCCAGCAGTACTGACAGGGGAAACTATGGCTACACCTTC. The chain uses TRBV2 and TRBJ1-2; 8 bases align to TRBD1. Germline assignment: CDR1 SNHLY and CDR2 FYNNEI. Unmatched junction bases numbered 4, after V lost 5 bases and J lost 2 bases. The CDR3 is made up of 14 amino acids.

J is TRBJ1-1 and V is TRBV10-3; possible D gene TRBD1, 6 bases. The CDR3 loop spans 15 amino acids. The germline gives CDR1 ENHRY, CDR2 SYGVKD. V lost 7 bases and J lost 3, with 18 bases in between. The CDR3 here is CAITDNREADTEAFF. The CDR3 DNA reads TGTGCCATCACCGACAACAGGGAAGCTGACACTGAAGCTTTCTTT.

The V and J genes are TRBV11-2 and TRBJ2-7; 11 nucleotides align to TRBD1. The V gene's germline CDR1 is SGHAT and CDR2 FQNNGV. V lost 5 bases and J lost 2; bases outside the gene matches: 2. This CDR3 region has 14 residues. CDR3: CASSRDRGTYEQYF. The CDR3 DNA reads as TGTGCCAGCAGCCGGGACAGGGGGACCTACGAGCAGTACTTC.

The V and J genes are TRBV30 and TRBJ2-7; TRBD1 aligns across 10 bases. Germline V CDR1 and CDR2: GTSNPN, SVGIG (reference sequence). The trim removed 2 bases at V and 5 bases at J, leaving 6 bases unmatched. This CDR3 has 14 amino acids. CDR3 in DNA: TGTGCCTGGAGTACAGGACAGGGGGGCCACGAGCAGTACTTC. It codes for CAWSTGQGGHEQYF. Filled out from reference TRBV30 and TRBJ2-7, the complete variable domain reads SQTIHQWPATLVQPVGSPLSLECTVEGTSNPNLYWYRQAAGRGLQLLFYSVGIGQISSEVPQNLSASRPQDRQFILSSKKLLLSDSGFYLCAWSTGQGGHEQYFGPGTRLTVT.

The chain has TRBV29-1 and TRBJ2-3; a weak D match, TRBD2 (7 bases). The V end lost 7 bases, the J end lost 5 bases, and 25 bases lay between the germline ends. From germline, CDR1 is SQVTM and CDR2 ANQGSEA. There are 16 residues in the CDR3. CDR3 protein: CSAEGGQGNHRDTQYF. Here the CDR3 DNA reads TGCAGCGCCGAGGGAGGGCAGGGGAACCACAGAGATACGCAGTATTTT.

The CDR3, as DNA: TGTGCCATCAGTGAGCCGACAGGCCGGGGCGAGCAGTACTTC. The encoded protein is CAISEPTGRGEQYF. This chain connects TRBV10-3 to TRBJ2-7, with D possibly being TRBD1 (6 bases). Per the germline V gene, CDR1 is ENHRY and CDR2 is SYGVKD. The CDR3 contains 14 residues. Trimming left V 2 bases short and J 6 bases short, with 14 bases between.

V and J are TRBV5-1 and TRBJ2-2, with 14 bases matching TRBD2. Unmatched junction bases numbered 15, after V lost 6 bases and J lost 5 bases. The CDR3 has 19 amino acids. Germline assignment: CDR1 SGHRS and CDR2 YFSETQ. As DNA, the CDR3 is TGCGCCAGCACCCAATCGCCAGGACTAGCGGGAGGAGGGACCGGGGAGCTGTTTTTT. Translating gives CASTQSPGLAGGGTGELFF.

V and J are TRBV5-1 and TRBJ1-1; tentative D call: TRBD1 (5 bases). The CDR3 totals 15 residues. Germline V gene lookup returns CDR1 SGHRS and CDR2 YFSETQ. V was pared by 0 bases and J by 1 base, with 10 bases between. CDR3 nucleotides: TGCGCCAGCAGCTTGGGTCCGGGGGAGAACACTGAAGCTTTCTTT. This translates into CASSLGPGENTEAFF. Supplemented by reference TRBV5-1 and TRBJ1-1, the full variable domain reads KAGVTQTPRYLIKTRGQQVTLSCSPISGHRSVSWYQQTPGQGLQFLFEYFSETQRNKGNFPGRFSGRQFSNSRSEMNVSTLELGDSALYLCASSLGPGENTEAFFGQGTRLTVV.

A single count supports this clone. The rearrangement uses TRBV30 and TRBJ1-2, with a tentative D call TRBD1 (6 bases). The CDR3 runs to 15 residues. The germline V gene encodes CDR1 GTSNPN and CDR2 SVGIG (reference sequence). Trimming took off 0 bases at V and 4 bases at J, with 15 bases between the two ends. The CDR3 is CAWSVPRGAGYGYTF. CDR3 in DNA: TGTGCCTGGAGTGTCCCCCGGGGGGCCGGCTATGGCTACACCTTC.

This clone was counted once. This sequence joins TRBV2 and TRBJ1-2, with D possibly being TRBD1 (6 bases). V gave up 7 bases and J gave up 6 bases, with 18 bases separating them. CDR1 SNHLY and CDR2 FYNNEI come from the germline V gene. This CDR3 spans 14 amino acids. In DNA form, the CDR3 reads TGTGCCAGCACGGGAGGCAGGGGAAAGGATGGCTACACCTTC. Residues: CASTGGRGKDGYTF.

In nucleotides, the CDR3 is TGTGCCAGCAGCCGCGACAGGGGGCGCGGCGAGCAGTACTTC. Protein: CASSRDRGRGEQYF. The chain is built from TRBV14 and TRBJ2-7; TRBD1 matches at 10 bases. Germline trimming cut 4 bases from V and 6 bases from J; bases unmatched to any gene: 6. This CDR3 has 14 residues. The germline gives CDR1 SGHDN, CDR2 FVKESK.

The chain recombines TRBV5-1 with TRBJ1-6; weak D call: TRBD1 (6 bases). The CDR3 runs to 17 residues. The germline V gene has CDR1 SGHRS and CDR2 YFSETQ. Trimming left V 0 bases short and J 7 bases short, with 17 bases between. The CDR3 sequence is CASSLGGVNRANSPLHF. CDR3 DNA: TGCGCCAGCAGCTTGGGAGGGGTCAACAGGGCAAATTCACCCCTCCACTTT.